This T cell receptor (beta chain) was sequenced during a study of blood T cell repertoires in COVID-19. Across the whole study: The analysed material was cDNA or gDNA that came from T cells, B-cell-depleted T cells, or PBMCs.

CDR1 SGHTA and CDR2 FQGNSA come from the germline V gene. V gave up 1 base and J gave up 3 bases; unmatched junction bases: 6. The CDR3 spans 16 residues. Grouping used clinical history reported by participants in a survey and questionnaire. Per the original methods: Amplifying reference gene primers gave estimates of nucleated cell counts. Here immunoSEQ multiplex PCR was the method, and the copy in TCRdb shows in-frame clones only, minus some. Clonal size and the V and J genes are those of that table, whereas D and trimming came from the DNA. Of roughly 250,000 clones in the sample, just over 90% were seen once.

Sequencing was done on a sample of PBMCs or T cells enriched from blood (not recorded which). This rearrangement joins TRBV7-2 to TRBJ2-7; TRBD1 agrees at 10 bases. The source is a woman aged 40 to 49 with acute COVID-19. The CDR3 sequence is CASSLEAGTGVYEQYF. In DNA, the CDR3 is TGTGCCAGCAGCTTAGAGGCCGGGACAGGGGTCTACGAGCAGTACTTC.